These T cell receptor beta chains were read from a single sample in a study of cytomegalovirus exposure and HLA in healthy donors. The table came from immunoSEQ multiplex PCR; TCRdb's copy has only in-frame clones and leaves some out. The sample contains 90,000 to 150,000 clones, more than 60% of which appear only once. The sequencing sample was made of PBMCs. Source of these receptors: a woman aged 40-49 years in good health and CMV-seronegative. The CDR3 runs from the conserved cysteine through the conserved F or W. D genes are given only for firm matches. Clone size is not always given. Where it is, it says once, few, many or a class for expanded clones.

V gene	J gene	clone size	D gene	CDR3 DNA	CDR3 protein
TRBV28	TRBJ2-7	-	TRBD1	TGTGCCAGCAGCCCCAATTCGGGACAGGGCAACTACGAGCAGTACTTC	CASSPNSGQGNYEQYF
TRBV2	TRBJ1-1	few	TRBD1	TGTGCCAGCCGACAGGGGGCTGTCGGATCCACTGAAGCTTTCTTT	CASRQGAVGSTEAFF
TRBV30	TRBJ1-2	-	TRBD1	TGTGCCTGGAGCCCGGGACAGGAAAATGGCTACACCTTC	CAWSPGQENGYTF
TRBV25-1	TRBJ2-1	-	-	TGTGCCAGCAGTGGGGGGAGACAGGCGCAGTTCTTC	CASSGGRQAQFF
TRBV5-4	TRBJ1-4	-	TRBD1	TGCGCCAGCAGCCAGGACAGGACAGCCCGTAATGAAAAACTGTTTTTT	CASSQDRTARNEKLFF
TRBV6-1	TRBJ2-5	-	-	TGTGCCACCAACACCAATGTCAGGGCAGGGGAGACCCAGTACTTC	CATNTNVRAGETQYF
TRBV6-1	TRBJ2-5	-	TRBD2	TGTGCCAGCAGTGAGGGGAGGGGAAGAGAGACCCAGTACTTC	CASSEGRGRETQYF
TRBV9	TRBJ2-5	-	TRBD2	TGTGCCAGTTCGGACGGAGGACTAGCGGGGCACGAGACCCAGTACTTC	CASSDGGLAGHETQYF
TRBV7-3	TRBJ2-1	-	-	TGTGCCAGCAGCGGGGGGGCGGGGCAGTTCTTC	CASSGGAGQFF
TRBV6-4	TRBJ2-1	few	TRBD1	TGTGCCAGCAGTGACAGGGGGCCCTTCCCTCAGTTCTTC	CASSDRGPFPQFF
TRBV7-9	TRBJ2-1	-	TRBD2	TGTTCCAGCAGCCCCAGACTAGCGGGGGGCCGAAACAATGAGCAGTTCTTC	CSSSPRLAGGRNNEQFF
TRBV2	TRBJ1-6	-	TRBD1	TGTGCCAGCAGTAGGACAGGGTCCGATCCACCCCTCCACTTT	CASSRTGSDPPLHF
TRBV29-1	TRBJ2-7	-	-	TGCAGCGTCCTCGAGCCCGGCGAGCAGTACTTC	CSVLEPGEQYF
TRBV5-4	TRBJ2-2	-	TRBD2	TGTGCCAGCACCCAACTAGCGGGGGGGATGGACACCGGGGAGCTGTTTTTT	CASTQLAGGMDTGELFF
TRBV5-1	TRBJ2-3	-	TRBD2	TGCGCCAGCAGCCCGAGACTAGCGCCAGATACGCAGTATTTT	CASSPRLAPDTQYF
TRBV28	TRBJ2-7	-	TRBD1	TGTGCCAGCAGAAAGTCCAGGGGACAGGCAACCTACGAGCAGTACTTC	CASRKSRGQATYEQYF
TRBV5-1	TRBJ2-1	-	-	TGCGCCAGCAGCTTGAGTAGCGACAATGAGCAGTTCTTC	CASSLSSDNEQFF
TRBV19	TRBJ2-5	-	-	TGTGCCAGTAGTATTAGGGGGGGAGAGACCCAGTACTTC	CASSIRGGETQYF
TRBV6-5	TRBJ1-3	-	TRBD1	TGTGCCAGCAGTTCTGGACAGGGGCTGCGTGGAAACACCATATATTTT	CASSSGQGLRGNTIYF
TRBV19	TRBJ2-7	-	TRBD1	TGTGCCAGTAGTAGAGGCCAGGGGGTCCACGAGCAGTACTTC	CASSRGQGVHEQYF
TRBV11-2	TRBJ2-5	-	-	TGTGCCAGCAGCCCTAATTACCAAGAGACCCAGTACTTC	CASSPNYQETQYF
TRBV4-3	TRBJ1-2	-	-	TGCGCCAGCAGCCAAGATCTATCCGCGGGGGTGTCCTATGGCTACACCTTC	CASSQDLSAGVSYGYTF
TRBV27	TRBJ2-2	-	TRBD2	TGTGCCAGCAGTTTAGAAGGGACTAGCGGGATCGCCGGGGAGCTGTTTTTT	CASSLEGTSGIAGELFF
TRBV29-1	TRBJ2-2	-	TRBD1	TGCAGCGTTGAAGGACAGGGAAGTGGGAACACCGGGGAGCTGTTTTTT	CSVEGQGSGNTGELFF
TRBV28	TRBJ2-1	-	TRBD2	TGTGCCAGCAGTTTAGGGACTAGCGGCGTCAATGAGCAGTTCTTC	CASSLGTSGVNEQFF
TRBV11-3	TRBJ2-3	-	TRBD2	TGTGCCAGCAGCTCATCTAGCGGCCACTGGGATACGCAGTATTTT	CASSSSSGHWDTQYF
TRBV12-5	TRBJ2-2	-	-	TGTGCTAGTGGCCGGGGGCAGGGGGTAGGTGGGGAGCTGTTTTTT	CASGRGQGVGGELFF
TRBV7-2	TRBJ2-7	-	-	TGTGCCAGCAGCTTTGATCACAGGTCGATCTACGAGCAGTACTTC	CASSFDHRSIYEQYF
TRBV19	TRBJ2-3	-	-	TGTGCCAGCAACATGGGCACAGATACGCAGTATTTT	CASNMGTDTQYF
TRBV18	TRBJ1-1	-	-	TGTGCCAGCTCACAAGGGGAATTAGGAGTTGAAGCTTTCTTT	CASSQGELGVEAFF
TRBV11-2	TRBJ2-7	-	-	TGTGCCAGCAGCTTCAACGGACAATACGAGCAGTACTTC	CASSFNGQYEQYF
TRBV9	TRBJ2-2	-	TRBD2	TGTGCCAGCAGCGTACGGGCTAGCGGGGGGGCCGGGAACACCGGGGAGCTGTTTTTT	CASSVRASGGAGNTGELFF
TRBV5-4	TRBJ2-2	-	-	TGTGCCAGCAGCTTGGAGGTCCAGGGTGACACCGGGGAGCTGTTTTTT	CASSLEVQGDTGELFF
TRBV19	TRBJ2-1	-	-	TGTGCCAGTAACCCCTCCCCCCACGGGGCGGGAATACAGTTCTTC	CASNPSPHGAGIQFF
TRBV19	TRBJ2-1	-	TRBD2	TGTGCCAGTAGTAGTGGGACTAGGAGCGGTGAGCAGTTCTTC	CASSSGTRSGEQFF
TRBV5-4	TRBJ1-2	few	-	TGTGCCAGCAGCTTCACAGGGAACTATGGCTACACCTTC	CASSFTGNYGYTF
TRBV2	TRBJ1-5	-	TRBD1	TGTGCCAGCAGTAGACAACAGGGGGTCGGCAATCAGCCCCAGCATTTT	CASSRQQGVGNQPQHF
TRBV19	TRBJ2-5	-	-	TGTGCCAGTAGTATCACTTCTAATCCCCAAGAGACCCAGTACTTC	CASSITSNPQETQYF
TRBV5-4	TRBJ1-2	-	-	TGTGCCAGCAGCTTGGTGGGGAGCCCCGGGGGCTACACCTTC	CASSLVGSPGGYTF
TRBV5-1	TRBJ2-1	-	-	TGCGCCAGCAGCCCGCGGAACAATGAGCAGTTCTTC	CASSPRNNEQFF
TRBV11-1	TRBJ2-7	-	-	TGTGCCAGCAGCTTAGGGCTAGCGAGTTTCTCCTACGAGCAGTACTTC	CASSLGLASFSYEQYF
TRBV7-9	TRBJ1-3	-	TRBD1	TGTTCCAGCAGCTACGACAGGGGGAGCTACCGCTCTGGAAACACCATATATTTT	CSSSYDRGSYRSGNTIYF
TRBV4-2	TRBJ1-5	-	TRBD1	TGTGCCAGCAGCCAGGATCGACAGGGGTTGCAGCCCCAGCATTTT	CASSQDRQGLQPQHF
TRBV11-2	TRBJ1-2	-	TRBD1	TGTGCCAGCAACCCGGTCTCAGGACAGGGTTATGGCTACACCTTC	CASNPVSGQGYGYTF
TRBV2	TRBJ1-5	-	-	TGTGCCAGCAGACAGGACATAAGCAATCAGCCCCAGCATTTT	CASRQDISNQPQHF
TRBV7-3	TRBJ2-5	-	TRBD2	TGTGCCAGCAGCTCGAGCGGGAGGGCGGGGGAGACCCAGTACTTC	CASSSSGRAGETQYF
TRBV10-3	TRBJ2-7	-	-	TGTGCCATCAGTGAATCCGTTTCCTACGAGCAGTACTTC	CAISESVSYEQYF
TRBV5-6	TRBJ2-7	-	-	TGTGCCAGCAGCTTGGGGTGGCAATACGAGCAGTACTTC	CASSLGWQYEQYF
TRBV6-5	TRBJ2-7	-	TRBD2	TGTGCCAGCCAGCGGGGGAACTCCTACGAGCAGTACTTC	CASQRGNSYEQYF
TRBV6-5	TRBJ2-5	-	TRBD1	TGTGCCAGCACTAAGACAGGGGGCTCAGAGACCCAGTACTTC	CASTKTGGSETQYF
TRBV5-1	TRBJ2-3	few	TRBD2	TGCGCCAGCAGCTTAGCGGGGGGAGGCACAGATACGCAGTATTTT	CASSLAGGGTDTQYF
TRBV28	TRBJ1-2	-	-	TGTGCCAGCAGTCCCTGGACCGAGGTGGAGGATGGCTACACCTTC	CASSPWTEVEDGYTF
TRBV7-7	TRBJ2-7	-	-	TGTGCCAGCAGCCCGGGCGGAGGTTACGAGCAGTACTTC	CASSPGGGYEQYF
TRBV2	TRBJ2-7	-	-	TGTGCCAGCAGTGAGTTTGGCGGTTCCTACGAGCAGTACTTC	CASSEFGGSYEQYF
TRBV27	TRBJ1-3	once	-	TGTGCCAGCAGTTGGGCAGCCTCTGGAAACACCATATATTTT	CASSWAASGNTIYF
TRBV10-3	TRBJ1-2	-	-	TGTGCCATCAGTGAGTTGGGAGCTTCGATATTCAACTTCGACTACACCTTC	CAISELGASIFNFDYTF
TRBV14	TRBJ1-2	-	-	TGTGCCAGCAGCCAAGATCATCGGGGCTACACCTTC	CASSQDHRGYTF
TRBV5-4	TRBJ2-1	few	-	TGTGCCAGCAGCGCGACAGTTTTGGCGAACAATGAGCAGTTCTTC	CASSATVLANNEQFF